A single T cell receptor (beta chain) is shown here with its context. The data were taken from a study of Ad26.COV2.S vaccination and SARS-CoV-2 variants. Trimming shortened V by 6 bases and J by 3 bases, and 8 bases separated the two germline ends. Germline CDR1 DFQATT, CDR2 SNEGSKA (reference sequence). This CDR3 region has 11 residues. Stated treatment: some 19 received Ad26.COV2.S at low or high dose, single or two shots; 5 received placebo; per-sample allocation not given. Samples came from day 63 after the first vaccine or placebo injection. Method: immunoSEQ multiplex PCR; TCRdb's copy keeps in-frame clones and lacks some. The sample lists 350,000 to 500,000 clones, 80% to 95% occurring once.

The input for sequencing was peripheral blood, taken in a trial of Ad26.COV2.S vaccine versus placebo. The V call is TRBV20-1, the J call TRBJ2-5, with D uncertain. This clonotype originated in a person aged 18-65 years who received the Ad26.COV2.S COVID-19 vaccine or a placebo. The CDR3 here is CSADPKETQYF. The CDR3 coding sequence is TGCAGTGCCGACCCAAAAGAGACCCAGTACTTC.